The rows below give T cell receptor beta chains drawn from one sample of a study of blood T cell repertoires in COVID-19. The table came from immunoSEQ multiplex PCR; TCRdb's copy has only in-frame clones and leaves some out. Counted here are about 140,000 clones, 70% to 80% occurring once; the ten biggest clones make up roughly 9.8%. The source material was peripheral blood. All receptors come from a man aged 60-69 years who had recovered from COVID-19. Both conserved end residues are part of each CDR3.

TRBV28,CASSAQDTEAFF
TRBV4-2,CASSQELAGGQETQYF
TRBV7-2,CASSLALGRDYEQYF
TRBV27,CASSFSGVQAYNEQFF
TRBV18,CASSFRTGGKDTGELFF
TRBV15,CATSTGLSPEAFF
TRBV7-3,CASSSSGTGNGYTF
TRBV3-1/TRBV3-2,CASSQDLTVEQFF
TRBV18,CASSPRTGGGSGANVLTF
TRBV2,CASSGGNYNEQFF
TRBV5-1,CASSSDPSGAGTGELFF
TRBV5-1,CASSLGGGNSGNTIYF
TRBV6-5,CASSYGTGLNQPQHF
TRBV2,CASRSRGTDTQYF
TRBV7-9,CASSLSTPTDTQYF
TRBV30,CAWSSSPLYNEQFF
TRBV19,CASSMAGRLNTEAFF
TRBV2,CASRASPGNQPQHF
TRBV7-6,CASSLAQGGLIDNEQFF
TRBV28,CASSSDRASGYTF
TRBV30,CAWSAPTGVTEAFF
TRBV19,CASSNTGDPSNYGYTF
TRBV5-1,CASSPAEGANVLTF
TRBV7-6,CASSSRQPTYEQYF
TRBV10-2,CASSESGGVSSYEQYF
TRBV11-3,CASSKTDRDGELFF
TRBV28,CASSFPGPNYGYTF
TRBV4-1,CASSQLGTSGAHSYEQYF
TRBV29-1,CSVRETGSYEQYF
TRBV7-9,CASRLSGRAGFETQYF
TRBV7-3,CASSLSAPGGEQFF
TRBV6-5,CASSYSTGYEQYF
TRBV28,CASMQGGSGNTIYF
TRBV18,CASSPRTGSNNEQFF
TRBV6-5,CASSYSTGAKNTEAFF
TRBV27,CASCVRSGANVLTF
TRBV6-1,CASSEYGGPTDTQYF
TRBV5-1,CASSLDGPGSTEAFF
TRBV4-1,CASSQGTGVIHEQYF
TRBV5-4,CASSLGSAGPTDTQYF
TRBV14,CASSQAGERVSLHF
TRBV11-2,CASSAIRGSYEQYF
TRBV7-2,CASSLFTGGTYEQYF
TRBV7-2,CASSWRQGDQPQHF
TRBV9,CASGLTGSYGYTF
TRBV30,CAWTTGGGNTIYF
TRBV6-2/TRBV6-3,CASSYPGDRGQFF
TRBV7-2,CASSATGAYEQYF
TRBV7-8,CASVQGPLFTEAFF
TRBV6-5,CASSADSGKLFF
TRBV12-3/TRBV12-4,CASSFRETGELFF
TRBV18,CASSPPTGYRTDTQYF
TRBV18,CASSPGPPLQGPSTDTQYF
TRBV3-1/TRBV3-2,CASSLGQWGNQPQHF